The 20 T cell receptor beta chains given below trace back to one sample, sequenced in a study of blood T cells in healthy people across ages. Sample-barcoded 5' priming and a J-beta primer mix drove a second PCR of about 7 to 11 cycles. TCRdb ran MiXCR on the 5' RACE reads and lists one entry per CDR3 protein. This sample has approximately 600,000 distinct CDR3 sequences, with around three fifths found just once. The material sequenced was blood. The receptors shown here come from a man in his sixties in good health.

The chain couples TRBV20-1 to TRBJ2-3; 10 nucleotides agree with TRBD2. The V segment lost 3 bases and the J segment 2 bases; nucleotides outside the gene matches: 5. The CDR3 has 15 amino acids. Germline V gene lookup returns CDR1 DFQATT and CDR2 SNEGSKA (reference sequence). CDR3: CSASSGGWYTDTQYF. CDR3 in DNA: TGCAGTGCTAGTAGCGGGGGGTGGTACACAGATACGCAGTATTTT.

This clonotype was seen a single time. The chain recombines TRBV27 with TRBJ2-1; 9 positions match TRBD1. V trimming: 6 bases; J trimming: 6 bases; junction bases outside the gene matches: 6. The CDR3 loop spans 14 amino acids. The V gene's germline CDR1 is MNHEY and CDR2 SMNVEV (reference sequence). The CDR3 sequence is CASRPGTGFNEQFF. The CDR3, as DNA: TGTGCCAGCAGACCCGGGACAGGGTTCAATGAGCAGTTCTTC.

The chain combines TRBV21-1 with TRBJ2-7; the table's D call TRBD1 went unverified against the DNA. TRBV21-1 represents a pseudogene. The length of the CDR3 is 15 residues. DNA of the CDR3: TGTGCCAGCAGCAAAGCCCACCAGGGTCCCTACGAGCAGTACTTC. Translation gives CASSKAHQGPYEQYF.

A single count supports this clonotype. V and J are TRBV19 and TRBJ2-1, with unresolved D. The germline V and J ends were trimmed by 3 bases and 8 bases, with 8 bases remaining between them. Germline V gene sequence: CDR1 LNHDA, CDR2 SQIVND (reference sequence). CDR3 length: 12 residues. CDR3 sequence: CASSMGSDEQFF. The CDR3 bases are TGTGCCAGTAGTATGGGGTCTGATGAGCAGTTCTTC.

This clonotype was recorded only once. This sequence may be a read error, since a much larger clone differs from it by one base. The chain couples TRBV29-1 to TRBJ1-4, with 7 bases fitting TRBD1. The V gene's germline CDR1 is SQVTM and CDR2 ANQGSEA. CDR3 size: 13 residues. The CDR3 region has the DNA TGCAGCGTCCGGGACAGCCCTAATGAAGAACTGTTTTTT. Translating it yields CSVRDSPNEELFF.

Notes on this clonotype: This may arise from a read error, as a much more abundant clone is one base away. The chain employs TRBV2 and TRBJ1-2; TRBD1 aligns across 10 bases. Germline CDR1 reads SNHLY; CDR2 reads FYNNEI. The CDR3 runs 15 residues. With V trimmed by 0 bases and J by 6 bases, 4 bases remained unmatched. Here the CDR3 reads CASSEARDRGDGYTF. CDR3 coding DNA: TGTGCCAGCAGTGAAGCGCGGGACAGGGGAGATGGCTACACCTTC.

This clonotype was observed a few times. The rearrangement uses TRBV6-5 and TRBJ1-4; 8 nucleotides line up with TRBD1. The CDR3 runs 15 residues. Germline assignment: CDR1 MNHEY and CDR2 SVGAGI. J was trimmed by 3 bases and V by 5 bases; bases with no gene match: 5. Here the CDR3 DNA reads TGTGCCAGCAGTACCGCACAGGGGGCTAATGAAAAACTGTTTTTT. Amino acids: CASSTAQGANEKLFF.

V usage is TRBV18 and J usage is TRBJ1-2; D gene ambiguous. CDR1 KGHSH and CDR2 LQKENI come from the germline V gene. CDR3 length equals 13 residues. Between the trimmed V and J ends, which lost 2 bases and 8 bases, there was a span of 12 bases. CDR3 in DNA: TGTGCCAGCTCACCAGAGACATACGTAGGCTACACCTTC. It codes for CASSPETYVGYTF.

This clonotype turned up a few times. The DNA for the CDR3 is TGTGCCAGCCTCCGACAGTTCTCGAACACCGGGGAGCTGTTTTTT. As protein: CASLRQFSNTGELFF. The V gene is TRBV5-5, the J gene TRBJ2-2; TRBD1 is a possible D gene (5 bases). Trimming stripped 7 bases from V and 0 bases from J, with 13 bases between. The CDR3 runs to 15 residues. Germline CDR1 and CDR2: SGHKS and YYEKEE (reference sequence). The whole variable domain, remainder taken from reference TRBV5-5 and TRBJ2-2, is DAGVTQSPTHLIKTRGQQVTLRCSPISGHKSVSWYQQVLGQGPQFIFQYYEKEERGRGNFPDRFSARQFPNYSSELNVNALLLGDSALYLCASLRQFSNTGELFFGEGSRLTVL.

This chain uses TRBV9 with TRBJ1-2; D is undetermined. V was trimmed by 0 bases and J by 2 bases, leaving 11 bases between them. Germline lookup yields CDR1 SGDLS and CDR2 YYNGEE. This CDR3 region has 15 residues. DNA of the CDR3: TGTGCCAGCAGCGTAGATTCCGGAAGGAACTATGGCTACACCTTC. Translation: CASSVDSGRNYGYTF. Combining the CDR3 with reference TRBV9 and TRBJ1-2 gives the whole variable domain DSGVTQTPKHLITATGQRVTLRCSPRSGDLSVYWYQQSLDQGLQFLIQYYNGEERAKGNILERFSAQQFPDLHSELNLSSLELGDSALYFCASSVDSGRNYGYTFGSGTRLTVV.

In nucleotides, the CDR3 is TGCGCCAGCGGGGCAGGGGGCGACGAGCAGTACTTC. This translates into CASGAGGDEQYF. V usage is TRBV10-1 and J usage is TRBJ2-5; TRBD1 aligns across 8 bases. The J call is uncertain, as TRBJ2-7 better fits the DNA end. This CDR3 has 12 amino acids. Germline CDR1 WNHNN, CDR2 SYGVQD (reference sequence).

The V gene is TRBV7-8, the J gene TRBJ2-1, with D maybe TRBD1 (5 bases). This CDR3 spans 14 amino acids. The V and J ends lost 4 bases and 0 bases respectively, with 7 bases between them. From germline, CDR1 is SGHVS and CDR2 FQNEAQ. The CDR3 DNA sequence: TGTGCCAGCAGCTACAGGATCTCCTACAATGAGCAGTTCTTC. This translates into CASSYRISYNEQFF. The variable domain in full, with the rest retrieved from reference TRBV7-8 and TRBJ2-1, is GAGVSQSPRYKVAKRGQDVALRCDPISGHVSLFWYQQALGQGPEFLTYFQNEAQLDKSGLPSDRFFAERPEGSVSTLKIQRTQQEDSAVYLCASSYRISYNEQFFGPGTRLTVL.

This clonotype has just a few counts. The chain recombines TRBV27 with TRBJ2-3, with a tentative D call TRBD1 (7 bases). Germline-derived CDR1 and CDR2 are MNHEY and SMNVEV (reference sequence). There are 14 residues in the CDR3. V was trimmed by 6 bases and J by 2 bases, leaving 12 bases between them. The CDR3 DNA follows: TGTGCCAGCAGGACAGGGACTTACACAGATACGCAGTATTTT. Its translation is CASRTGTYTDTQYF.

The gene calls are TRBV7-8 and TRBJ2-1; 15 bases agree with TRBD2. Germline V lookup: CDR1 SGHVS, CDR2 FQNEAQ. The CDR3 consists of 21 residues. V trimming: 0 bases; J trimming: 0 bases; junction bases outside the gene matches: 9. DNA of the CDR3: TGTGCCAGCAGCTTAGCCTCCTCTGGACTAGCGGGGGGGGGCTCCTACAATGAGCAGTTCTTC. Translating gives CASSLASSGLAGGGSYNEQFF.

V usage is TRBV2 and J usage is TRBJ2-3; D uncertain. The germline gives CDR1 SNHLY, CDR2 FYNNEI. CDR3 length: 13 amino acids. V was cut by 1 base and J by 7 bases, with 9 bases left in between. The CDR3: CASSEGALNTQYF. CDR3 coding DNA: TGTGCCAGCAGTGAAGGTGCGTTAAATACGCAGTATTTT. The variable domain in full, with the rest retrieved from reference TRBV2 and TRBJ2-3, is EPEVTQTPSHQVTQMGQEVILRCVPISNHLYFYWYRQILGQKVEFLVSFYNNEISEKSEIFDDQFSVERPDGSNFTLKIRSTKLEDSAMYFCASSEGALNTQYFGPGTRLTVL.

This clonotype was observed a few times. The chain couples TRBV6-5 to TRBJ2-1, with 12 positions matching TRBD2. Germline trimming cut 7 bases from V and 3 bases from J; bases unmatched to any gene: 7. Germline V CDR1 and CDR2: MNHEY, SVGAGI. The CDR3 is 16 amino acids. CDR3 sequence: CASKGLAGRGYNEQFF. The DNA for the CDR3 is TGTGCCAGCAAAGGACTAGCGGGGAGGGGCTACAATGAGCAGTTCTTC.

The chain carries TRBV5-1 and TRBJ2-1; 14 bases match TRBD2. Germline values: CDR1 SGHRS, CDR2 YFSETQ. CDR3 length equals 19 residues. J gave up 3 bases and V 3 bases, and 11 bases lay outside the gene matches. The DNA for the CDR3 is TGCGCCAGCAGCTCGAACCCAAGGACTAGCGGGGGGCGCTACAATGAGCAGTTCTTC. It translates to CASSSNPRTSGGRYNEQFF.

The chain carries TRBV5-1 and TRBJ1-1; 8 nucleotides agree with TRBD1. The CDR3 length is 15 residues. V dropped 0 bases and J dropped 4; count of bases not matched to a gene: 5. Per germline, CDR1 SGHRS and CDR2 YFSETQ. The CDR3 spells CASSLGQGAATEAFF. DNA for the CDR3: TGCGCCAGCAGCTTGGGTCAGGGGGCGGCCACTGAAGCTTTCTTT.

There are a few counts of this clonotype. V usage is TRBV10-3 and J usage is TRBJ1-2, with 9 bases identical to TRBD1. The V gene's germline CDR1 is ENHRY and CDR2 SYGVKD. J lost 4 bases, V lost 7 bases, and 7 bases had no gene match. CDR3 length equals 14 residues. CDR3 loop: CAINPGQGTYGYTF. CDR3 DNA: TGTGCCATCAACCCGGGACAGGGTACCTATGGCTACACCTTC.

This clonotype was found a few times. J is TRBJ2-7 and V is TRBV7-2; TRBD2 matches 8 bases. This CDR3 region has 14 residues. The V and J ends lost 1 base and 3 bases, in that order; junction bases with no gene match: 2. The germline V gene has CDR1 SGHTA and CDR2 FQGNSA. The CDR3 sequence is CASSLERGYYEQYF. In DNA, the CDR3 is TGTGCCAGCAGCTTAGAGCGGGGGTACTACGAGCAGTACTTC.